This TCR beta chain was captured in a study of blood T cell repertoires in COVID-19. This CDR3 has 14 amino acids. V lost 4 bases and J lost 3, with 9 bases in between. CDR1 and CDR2 from the germline V gene are SEHNR and FQNEAQ (reference sequence). As handled by the study authors: Reference gene primer amplification gave estimated nucleated cell counts. Profiled with immunoSEQ multiplex PCR; TCRdb holds only in-frame clones, not every one. V, J and clone size were drawn from that table, and D and trimming were deduced from the DNA. The sample records some 75,000 clones, around 80% being singletons. The sequence derives from a man aged 50-59 years with COVID-19, enrolled during active disease. Sequencing was performed on peripheral blood. This chain links TRBV7-9 with TRBJ1-4, with D perhaps TRBD1 (6 bases). This chain's CDR3 is CASSSQGPNEKLFF. The DNA for the CDR3 is TGTGCCAGCAGCTCACAGGGTCCTAATGAAAAACTGTTTTTT.